The T cell receptor (beta chain) under discussion was sequenced for a study of T cell responses to AZD1222 COVID-19 vaccine. Notes on the study in general: Clonal diversity was possibly underestimated; the donors were predominantly white British and more often female. Among those given AZD1222, only 6 or 7 were seropositive at baseline.

The V gene's germline CDR1 is LGHDT and CDR2 YNNKEL (reference sequence). The CDR3 runs 16 residues. V was pared by 0 bases and J by 3 bases, with 12 bases between. Notes on this clone: Its antigen is still unknown.

Produced via immunoSEQ multiplex PCR; TCRdb's table is partial and in-frame only. The sample contains some 100,000 clones, approximately 90% of which appear only once. This chain connects TRBV3-1 (or the pseudogene TRBV3-2) to TRBJ1-3; no definite D call. Sample: peripheral blood, taken 28 days after the second AZD1222 dose. This TCR was recovered from an adult who received the AZD1222 COVID-19 vaccine. The CDR3 is CASSQEGRRVGNTIYF. The DNA of the CDR3 is TGTGCCAGCAGCCAAGAAGGTAGAAGGGTTGGAAACACCATATATTTT.